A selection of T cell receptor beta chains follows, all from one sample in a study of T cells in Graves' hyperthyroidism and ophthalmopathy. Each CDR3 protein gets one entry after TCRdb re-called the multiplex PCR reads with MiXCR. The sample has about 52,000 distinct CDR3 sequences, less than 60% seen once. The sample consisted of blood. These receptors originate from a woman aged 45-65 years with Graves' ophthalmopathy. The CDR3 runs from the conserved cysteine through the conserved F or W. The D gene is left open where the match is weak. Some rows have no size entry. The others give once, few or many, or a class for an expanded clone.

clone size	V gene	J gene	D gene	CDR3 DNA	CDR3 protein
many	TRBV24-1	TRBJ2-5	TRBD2	TGTGCCACCAGTGACCCCTTGCGGGGGGCGGGGGAGGCCCAGTACTTC	CATSDPLRGAGEAQYF
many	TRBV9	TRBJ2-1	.	TGTGCCAGCAGCGTAGAAGGGGGGGGCTCGGCCTACAATGAGCAGTTCTTC	CASSVEGGGSAYNEQFF
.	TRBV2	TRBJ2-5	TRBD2	TGTGCCAGCAGTGGGGGGTCGGGACTAGCGGGAGTGAGGGAGACCCAGTACTTC	CASSGGSGLAGVRETQYF
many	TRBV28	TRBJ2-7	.	TGTGCCAGCAGCCCCGGGGACACGCGCTCCTACGAGCAGTACTTC	CASSPGDTRSYEQYF
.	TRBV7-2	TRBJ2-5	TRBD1	TGTGCCAGCACAAGAGGACAGGGCCGCCAAGAGACCCAGTACTTC	CASTRGQGRQETQYF
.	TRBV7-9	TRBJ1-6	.	TGTGCCAGCAGCTTGGGGGGGGGTGGCACCAATAATTCACCCCTCCACTTT	CASSLGGGGTNNSPLHF
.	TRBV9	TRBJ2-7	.	TGTGTCAGCAGCGTCGGCCCAACCTACGAACAGTACTTC	CVSSVGPTYEQYF
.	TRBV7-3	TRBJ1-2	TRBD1	TGTGCCAGCAGCCAACAGGGGGGAGTAGCCGGCTACACCTTC	CASSQQGGVAGYTF
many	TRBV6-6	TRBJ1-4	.	TGTGCCAGCAAATTGTCGCGCTCTAATGAAAAACTGTTTTTT	CASKLSRSNEKLFF
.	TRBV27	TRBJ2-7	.	TGTGCCAGCAGTTTCTCCGGACTAATCTACGAGCAGTACTTC	CASSFSGLIYEQYF
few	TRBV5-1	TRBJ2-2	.	TGCGCCAGCAGCTTGGAGGTTGGGACAAGAAACACCGGGGAGCTGTTTTTT	CASSLEVGTRNTGELFF
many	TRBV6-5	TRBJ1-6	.	TGTGCCAGCAGCAGAGAGGCCTATAATTCACCCCTCCACTTT	CASSREAYNSPLHF
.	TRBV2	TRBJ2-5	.	TGTGCCAGCAGTTCTTGGGGAGATGGGGTTGGGACCCAGTACTTC	CASSSWGDGVGTQYF
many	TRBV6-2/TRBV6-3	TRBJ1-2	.	TGTGCCAGCTCGGACGGGCTGATATATGGCTACACCTTC	CASSDGLIYGYTF
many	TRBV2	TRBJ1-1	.	TGTGCCAGCAGTGAATGGAGGGGCACTGAAGCTTTCTTT	CASSEWRGTEAFF
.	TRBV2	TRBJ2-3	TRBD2	TGTGCCAGCAGTGCCCTAGGACTAGCGGGAGACTCAGATACGCAGTATTTT	CASSALGLAGDSDTQYF
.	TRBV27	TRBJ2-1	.	TGTGCCAGCGGAACTAGCACAGATACGCAGTTCTTC	CASGTSTDTQFF